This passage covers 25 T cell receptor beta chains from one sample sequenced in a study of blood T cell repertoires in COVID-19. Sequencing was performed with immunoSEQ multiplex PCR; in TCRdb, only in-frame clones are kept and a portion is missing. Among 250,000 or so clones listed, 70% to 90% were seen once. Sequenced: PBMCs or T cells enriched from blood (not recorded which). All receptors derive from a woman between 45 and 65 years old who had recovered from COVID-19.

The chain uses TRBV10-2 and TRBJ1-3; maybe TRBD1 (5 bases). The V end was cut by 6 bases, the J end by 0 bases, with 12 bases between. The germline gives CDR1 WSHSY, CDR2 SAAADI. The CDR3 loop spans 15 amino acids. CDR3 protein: CASRPDSSSGNTIYF. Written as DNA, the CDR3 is TGCGCCAGCAGGCCTGACAGCTCCTCTGGAAACACCATATATTTT.

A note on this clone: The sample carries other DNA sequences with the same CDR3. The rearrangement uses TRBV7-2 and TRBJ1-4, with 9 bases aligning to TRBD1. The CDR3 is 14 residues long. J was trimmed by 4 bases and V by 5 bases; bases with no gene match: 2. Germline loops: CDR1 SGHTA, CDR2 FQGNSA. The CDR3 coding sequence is TGTGCCAGCAGCCCGGACAGGGGTAATGAAAAACTGTTTTTT. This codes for CASSPDRGNEKLFF.

CDR3 sequence: CSVAHRDRGTEKLFF. CDR3 bases: TGCAGCGTTGCGCACCGGGACAGAGGAACTGAAAAACTGTTTTTT. This chain connects TRBV29-1 to TRBJ1-4; 7 bases are a match to TRBD1. Germline lookup yields CDR1 SQVTM and CDR2 ANQGSEA. Trimming cost V 4 bases and J 7 bases; bases outside gene matches: 12. The CDR3 runs 15 residues. The full variable domain, completed using reference TRBV29-1 and TRBJ1-4, is SAVISQKPSRDICQRGTSLTIQCQVDSQVTMMFWYRQQPGQSLTLIATANQGSEATYESGFVIDKFPISRPNLTFSTLTVSNMSPEDSSIYLCSVAHRDRGTEKLFFGSGTQLSVL.

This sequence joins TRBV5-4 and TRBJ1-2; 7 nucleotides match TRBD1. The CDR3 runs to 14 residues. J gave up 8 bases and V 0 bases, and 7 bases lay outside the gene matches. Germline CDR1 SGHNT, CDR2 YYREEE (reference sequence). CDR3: CASSLVTGVGGYTF. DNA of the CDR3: TGTGCCAGCAGCTTGGTTACAGGGGTGGGAGGCTACACCTTC.

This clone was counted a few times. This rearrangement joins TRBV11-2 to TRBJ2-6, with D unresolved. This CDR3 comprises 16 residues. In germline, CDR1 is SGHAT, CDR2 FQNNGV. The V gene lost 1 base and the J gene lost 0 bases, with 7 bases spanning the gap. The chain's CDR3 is CASSLVGHSGANVLTF. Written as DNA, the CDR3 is TGTGCCAGCAGCTTAGTCGGTCACTCTGGGGCCAACGTCCTGACTTTC.

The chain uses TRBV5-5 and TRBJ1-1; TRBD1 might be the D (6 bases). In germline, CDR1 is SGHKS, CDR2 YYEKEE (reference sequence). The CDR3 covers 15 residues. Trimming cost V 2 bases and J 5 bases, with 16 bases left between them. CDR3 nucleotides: TGTGCCAGCAGCTTTTTTGGGGGCGCGGAGACTGAAGCTTTCTTT. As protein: CASSFFGGAETEAFF.

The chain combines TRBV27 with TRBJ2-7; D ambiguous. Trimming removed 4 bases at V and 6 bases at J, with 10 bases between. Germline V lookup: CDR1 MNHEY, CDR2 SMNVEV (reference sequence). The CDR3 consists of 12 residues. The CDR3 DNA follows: TGTGCCAGCAGTTCACCTCCGAGCGAGCAGTACTTC. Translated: CASSSPPSEQYF.

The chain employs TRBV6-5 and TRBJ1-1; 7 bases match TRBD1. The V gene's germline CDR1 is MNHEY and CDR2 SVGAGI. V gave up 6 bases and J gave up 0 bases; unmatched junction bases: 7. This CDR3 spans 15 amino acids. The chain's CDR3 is CASSSPGTVNTEAFF. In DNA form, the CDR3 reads TGTGCCAGCAGCAGTCCCGGGACAGTGAACACTGAAGCTTTCTTT.

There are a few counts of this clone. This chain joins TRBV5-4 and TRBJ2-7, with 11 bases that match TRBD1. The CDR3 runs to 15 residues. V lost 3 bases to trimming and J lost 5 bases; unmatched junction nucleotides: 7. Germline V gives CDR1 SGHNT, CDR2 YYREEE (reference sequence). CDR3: CASSYRDRGSHEQYF. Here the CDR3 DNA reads TGTGCCAGCAGCTACCGGGACAGGGGGTCCCACGAGCAGTACTTC.

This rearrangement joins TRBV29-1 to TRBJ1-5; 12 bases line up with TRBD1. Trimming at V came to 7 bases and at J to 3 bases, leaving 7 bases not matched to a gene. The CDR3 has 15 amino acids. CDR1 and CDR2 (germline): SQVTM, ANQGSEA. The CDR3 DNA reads TGCAGCGCTGACGGGACAGGGGGCTCCAATCAGCCCCAGCATTTT. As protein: CSADGTGGSNQPQHF.

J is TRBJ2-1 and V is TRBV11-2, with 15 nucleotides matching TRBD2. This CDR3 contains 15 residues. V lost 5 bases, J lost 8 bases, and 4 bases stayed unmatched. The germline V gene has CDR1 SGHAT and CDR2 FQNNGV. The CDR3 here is CASSRWTSGRDEQFF. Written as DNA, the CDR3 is TGTGCCAGCAGCCGCTGGACTAGCGGGAGGGATGAGCAGTTCTTC.

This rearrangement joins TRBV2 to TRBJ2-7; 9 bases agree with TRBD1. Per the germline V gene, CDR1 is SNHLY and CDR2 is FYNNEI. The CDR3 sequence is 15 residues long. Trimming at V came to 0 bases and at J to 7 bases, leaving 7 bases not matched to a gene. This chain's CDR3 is CASSEAGQGSREQYF. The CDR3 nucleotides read TGTGCCAGCAGTGAAGCGGGACAGGGATCTCGGGAGCAGTACTTC.

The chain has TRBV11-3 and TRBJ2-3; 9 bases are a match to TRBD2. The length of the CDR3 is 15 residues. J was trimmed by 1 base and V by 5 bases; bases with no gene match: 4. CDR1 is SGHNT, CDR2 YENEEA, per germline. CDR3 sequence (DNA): TGTGCCAGCAGCGTACGGACTAGCGGCACAGATACGCAGTATTTT. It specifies CASSVRTSGTDTQYF.

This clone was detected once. The CDR3, as DNA: TGTGCCAGCAGTGGGGTCGGACAGGCACAGCCCCAGCATTTT. This encodes CASSGVGQAQPQHF. The V gene is TRBV2, the J gene TRBJ1-5; 7 positions agree with TRBD1. Germline CDR1 is SNHLY and CDR2 is FYNNEI. The junction had 7 bases not matched to a gene; V was cut back by 4 bases and J by 7 bases. The CDR3 consists of 14 residues. The full variable domain, in which reference TRBV2 and TRBJ1-5 provide the parts outside the CDR3, is EPEVTQTPSHQVTQMGQEVILRCVPISNHLYFYWYRQILGQKVEFLVSFYNNEISEKSEIFDDQFSVERPDGSNFTLKIRSTKLEDSAMYFCASSGVGQAQPQHFGDGTRLSIL.

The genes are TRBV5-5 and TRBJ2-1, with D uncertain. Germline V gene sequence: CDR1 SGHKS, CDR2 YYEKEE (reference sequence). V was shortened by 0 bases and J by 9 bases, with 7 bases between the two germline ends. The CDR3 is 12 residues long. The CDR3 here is CASSLGQVEQFF. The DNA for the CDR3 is TGTGCCAGCAGCTTGGGTCAGGTTGAGCAGTTCTTC.

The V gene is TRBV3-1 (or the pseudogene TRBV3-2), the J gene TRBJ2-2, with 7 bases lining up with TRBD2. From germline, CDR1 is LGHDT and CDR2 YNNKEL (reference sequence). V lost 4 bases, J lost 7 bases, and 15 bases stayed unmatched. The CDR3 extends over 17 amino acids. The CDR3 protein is CASSPPEGLAVNGELFF. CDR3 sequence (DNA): TGTGCCAGCAGCCCCCCCGAGGGGCTAGCGGTTAACGGGGAGCTGTTTTTT.

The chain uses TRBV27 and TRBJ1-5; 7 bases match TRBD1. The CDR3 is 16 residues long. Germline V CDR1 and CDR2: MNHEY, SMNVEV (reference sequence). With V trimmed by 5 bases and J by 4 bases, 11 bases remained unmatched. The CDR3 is CASSPDLTGPNQPQHF. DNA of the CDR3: TGTGCCAGCAGTCCAGACCTGACAGGGCCGAATCAGCCCCAGCATTTT.

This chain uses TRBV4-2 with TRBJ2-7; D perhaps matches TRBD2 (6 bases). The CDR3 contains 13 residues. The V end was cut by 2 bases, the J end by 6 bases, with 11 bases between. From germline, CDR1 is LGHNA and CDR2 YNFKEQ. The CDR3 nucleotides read TGTGCCAGCAGCCAACGGGAGACGGGCGAGCAGTACTTC. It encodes CASSQRETGEQYF.

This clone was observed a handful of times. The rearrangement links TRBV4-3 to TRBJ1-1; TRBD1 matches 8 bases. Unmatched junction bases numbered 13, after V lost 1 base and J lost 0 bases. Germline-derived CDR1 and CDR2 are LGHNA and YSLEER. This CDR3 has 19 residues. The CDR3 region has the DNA TGCGCCAGCAGCCAAGTCCTAGGACAGGGTGTAGGTGTGAACACTGAAGCTTTCTTT. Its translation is CASSQVLGQGVGVNTEAFF.

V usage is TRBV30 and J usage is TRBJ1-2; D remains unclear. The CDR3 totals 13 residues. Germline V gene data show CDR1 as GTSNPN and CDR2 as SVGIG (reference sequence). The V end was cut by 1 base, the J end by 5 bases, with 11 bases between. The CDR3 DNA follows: TGTGCCTGGAGTGAAGGACTGATGTATGGCTACACCTTC. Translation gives CAWSEGLMYGYTF.

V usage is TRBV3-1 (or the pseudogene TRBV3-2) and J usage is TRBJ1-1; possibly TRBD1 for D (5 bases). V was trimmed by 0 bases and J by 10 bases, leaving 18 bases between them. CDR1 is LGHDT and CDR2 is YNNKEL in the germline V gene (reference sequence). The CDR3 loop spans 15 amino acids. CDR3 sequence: CASSQDQAPGLSAFF. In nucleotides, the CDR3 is TGTGCCAGCAGCCAAGATCAAGCCCCGGGACTGTCAGCTTTCTTT.

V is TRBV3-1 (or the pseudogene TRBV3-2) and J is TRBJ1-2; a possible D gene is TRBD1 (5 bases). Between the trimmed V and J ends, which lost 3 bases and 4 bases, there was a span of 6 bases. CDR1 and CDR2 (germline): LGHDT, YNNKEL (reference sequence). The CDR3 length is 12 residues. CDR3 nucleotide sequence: TGTGCCAGCAGCCAGGACACCTATGGCTACACCTTC. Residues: CASSQDTYGYTF.

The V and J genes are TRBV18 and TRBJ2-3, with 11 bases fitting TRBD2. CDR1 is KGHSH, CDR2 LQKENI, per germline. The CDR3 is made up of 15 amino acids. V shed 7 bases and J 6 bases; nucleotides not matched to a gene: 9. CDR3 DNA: TGTGCCAGCTTATTGCCGGGACTAGCGGCTGATACGCAGTATTTT. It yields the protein CASLLPGLAADTQYF.

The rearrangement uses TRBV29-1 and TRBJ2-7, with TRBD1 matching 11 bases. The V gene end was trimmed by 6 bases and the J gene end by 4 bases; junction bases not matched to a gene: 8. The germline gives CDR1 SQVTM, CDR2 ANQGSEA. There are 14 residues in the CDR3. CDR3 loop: CSVLGQGAGYEQYF. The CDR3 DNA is TGCAGCGTGCTCGGACAGGGGGCTGGGTACGAGCAGTACTTC.

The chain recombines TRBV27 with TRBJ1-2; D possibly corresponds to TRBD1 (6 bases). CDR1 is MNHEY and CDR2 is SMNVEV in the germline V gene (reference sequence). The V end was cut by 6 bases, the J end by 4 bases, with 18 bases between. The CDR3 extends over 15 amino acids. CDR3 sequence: CASRPWLGQFYGYTF. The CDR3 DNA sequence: TGTGCCAGCAGACCCTGGCTGGGACAATTCTATGGCTACACCTTC.